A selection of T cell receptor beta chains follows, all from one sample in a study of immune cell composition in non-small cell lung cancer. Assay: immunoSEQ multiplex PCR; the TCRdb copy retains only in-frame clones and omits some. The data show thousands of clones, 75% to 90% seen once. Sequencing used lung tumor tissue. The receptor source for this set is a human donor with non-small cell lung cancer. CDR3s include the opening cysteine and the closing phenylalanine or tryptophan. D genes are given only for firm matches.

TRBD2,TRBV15,CATSRDLREGLGNEQFF
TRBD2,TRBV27,CASRPGTSEYNEQFF
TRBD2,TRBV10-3,CAISSGTSETSTDTQYF
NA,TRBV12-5,CASGLPPDSGGLNQPQHF
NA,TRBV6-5,CASSYRLTPTYEQYF
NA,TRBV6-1,CASSEFIGQRDGYTF
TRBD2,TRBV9,CASSPGELAGGAETQYF
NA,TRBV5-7,CASSSGGRGNGYGYTF
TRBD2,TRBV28,CASSLSLAGTPSTDTQYF
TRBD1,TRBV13,CASSLGTGNYGYTF
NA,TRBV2,CASSATGQAGSGNTIYF
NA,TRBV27,CASSLRRGTEAFF
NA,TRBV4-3,CASSPTEGGDSPLHF
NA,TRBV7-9,CASSRNRVGQETQYF
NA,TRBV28,CASSRTTGPQHF
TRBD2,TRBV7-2,CASSSSTSGISYEQYF
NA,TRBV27,CAAGGWDYGYTF
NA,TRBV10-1,CASSDRGGRIPNEQFF
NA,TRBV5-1,CASSLVGSTGGGYTF
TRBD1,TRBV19,CASSKTGTGGKTDTQYF
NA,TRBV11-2,CASSLEGALDIGEQFF
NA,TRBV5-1,CASGAPRDGQSTVGIYEQYF
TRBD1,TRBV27,CASSLGRGPGSSDTQYF
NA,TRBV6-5,CASGFSGELFF
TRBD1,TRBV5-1,CASSLEPTGDNEKLFF
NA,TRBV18,CASSPSRQMYQETQYF